Here is one TCR beta chain with its context. Its specificity is unknown. Sequencing targeted expressed TCRB transcripts, as all isolated RNA had been reverse transcribed. About 4 million reads per sample were averaged for naive, central memory and regulatory samples. Produced via immunoSEQ multiplex PCR; TCRdb's table is partial and in-frame only. The data show under 250,000 clones, with roughly 14% seen just once and about 0.027% held by the top ten. The data are from a study of beta chain features in type 1 diabetes. Study summary: All samples yielded roughly 110 million examined sorted cells.

Study-level points and caveats: It was among patients, rather than healthy donors, that naive, central memory and Treg TCRB repertoires appeared more similar.

Every single donor gave one heparinised blood draw, and these averaged roughly 0.11 L. This CDR3 contains 12 residues. Per the germline V gene, CDR1 is SGHTS and CDR2 is YDEGEE. The V gene end was trimmed by 0 bases and the J gene end by 12 bases; junction bases not matched to a gene: 3. V is TRBV5-8 and J is TRBJ2-5; 9 bases align to TRBD1. Sequencing was done on a sample of naive CD4+ T cells from blood. This receptor was taken from a woman aged 40 to 50 in good health. The CDR3 DNA reads as TGTGCCAGCAGCTTGGGACGGGACAGGGAGTACTTC. This translates into CASSLGRDREYF.